The 4 T cell receptor beta chains reported below all come from one sample, sequenced in a study of cytomegalovirus exposure and HLA in healthy donors. Sequencing used immunoSEQ multiplex PCR; TCRdb keeps in-frame clones, though not all of them. The sample lists tens of thousands of clones; 92% were seen once. Sequencing used PBMCs. The receptors come from a woman between 18 and 29 years old in good health and CMV-seronegative.

The rearrangement uses TRBV29-1 and TRBJ2-7, with D perhaps matching TRBD1 (6 bases). Germline V CDR1 and CDR2: SQVTM, ANQGSEA. The CDR3 contains 11 residues. The V end lost 6 bases, the J end lost 3 bases, and 9 bases lay between the germline ends. CDR3 bases: TGCAGCGTCAGGGACAACTACGAGCAGTACTTC. Translating it yields CSVRDNYEQYF.

Here the CDR3 DNA reads TGTGCCAGCAGGCAAGCGGGGGGGGGTGAGCAGTTCTTC. Its translation: CASRQAGGGEQFF. The rearrangement uses TRBV6-5 and TRBJ2-1; TRBD2 agrees at 10 bases. Germline assignment: CDR1 MNHEY and CDR2 SVGAGI. The CDR3 is 13 residues long. J gave up 9 bases and V 6 bases, and 5 bases lay outside the gene matches.

J is TRBJ2-7 and V is TRBV5-4; TRBD1 matches at 7 bases. In germline, CDR1 is SGHNT, CDR2 YYREEE (reference sequence). CDR3 length: 14 residues. Germline trimming cut 0 bases from V and 5 bases from J; bases unmatched to any gene: 5. The chain's CDR3 is CASSLGQGYDEQYF. The DNA of the CDR3 is TGTGCCAGCAGCTTGGGACAGGGTTATGACGAGCAGTACTTC.

This chain uses TRBV4-1 with TRBJ1-5; D gene uncertain. Germline values: CDR1 MGHRA, CDR2 YSYEKL. Trimming cost V 1 base and J 5 bases, with 9 bases left between them. The CDR3 totals 14 residues. In DNA, the CDR3 is TGCGCCAGCAGCCAAGTATCCAGTGATCAGCCCCAGCATTTT. It codes for CASSQVSSDQPQHF.